Each of the 31 T cell receptor beta chains below was sequenced from the same sample in a study of molecular identifiers for immune sequencing clone quantification. TCRdb processed the PCR reads anew with MiXCR; each CDR3 protein has one entry. The table lists under 650,000 distinct CDR3 sequences, 20% of them singletons. Sample: naive CD8+ T cells from blood, with Jurkat cell RNA spiked in. Subset meaning: FACS-sorted CD8+CD4-CCR7+CD45RA+ naive T cells. The receptors shown here come from a human donor in good health. Some libraries in this study had Jurkat cell RNA spiked in.

This clonotype appeared a few times. This chain uses TRBV20-1 with TRBJ2-1; the match to TRBD2 covers 10 bases. Germline assignment: CDR1 DFQATT and CDR2 SNEGSKA (reference sequence). J was trimmed by 9 bases and V by 3 bases; bases with no gene match: 11. The CDR3 extends over 15 amino acids. Here the CDR3 reads CSARELAGSRGEQFF. CDR3 bases: TGCAGTGCTAGGGAACTAGCGGGATCCCGGGGTGAGCAGTTCTTC.

The table lists this clonotype with a few counts. The chain joins TRBV5-8 to TRBJ2-5, with 11 bases identical to TRBD1. V trimming: 0 bases; J trimming: 1 base; junction bases outside the gene matches: 2. This CDR3 region has 16 residues. CDR1 and CDR2 from the germline V gene are SGHTS and YDEGEE. The CDR3 region is CASSLGTGGLQETQYF. The DNA of the CDR3 is TGTGCCAGCAGCTTGGGGACAGGGGGCCTCCAAGAGACCCAGTACTTC.

To note about this clonotype: With a much larger clone just one base away, this may be a read error. This rearrangement joins TRBV6-5 to TRBJ2-2, with 7 bases lining up with TRBD2. Germline CDR1 MNHEY, CDR2 SVGAGI. The CDR3 runs 15 residues. CDR3 coding DNA: TGTGCCAGCAGTTACGGGACTAAACACACCGGGGAGCTGCTTTTT. It specifies CASSYGTKHTGELLF.

This clonotype was counted many times. CDR3: CASTVGDRKTQYF. CDR3 DNA: TGTGCCAGCACCGTGGGGGACAGGAAGACCCAGTACTTC. The chain links TRBV28 to TRBJ2-5; 8 nucleotides line up with TRBD1. This CDR3 is built from 13 residues. Germline V CDR1 and CDR2: MDHEN, SYDVKM. Unmatched junction bases numbered 7, after V lost 7 bases and J lost 6 bases.

The CDR3 DNA follows: TGCAGTAACATGGACAGGGTTAGGTCGGGCACAGATACGCAGTATTTT. Protein sequence: CSNMDRVRSGTDTQYF. The rearrangement links TRBV20-1 to TRBJ2-3; 8 bases agree with TRBD1. The junction had 14 bases not matched to a gene; V was cut back by 8 bases and J by 1 base. CDR1 and CDR2 (germline): DFQATT, SNEGSKA (reference sequence). The CDR3 runs to 16 residues.

This clonotype appeared many times. The chain combines TRBV7-9 with TRBJ2-6; D might be TRBD1 (5 bases). CDR1 is SEHNR, CDR2 FQNEAQ, per germline (reference sequence). The CDR3 is made up of 17 amino acids. Between the trimmed V and J ends, which lost 4 bases and 4 bases, there was a span of 17 bases. CDR3 region: CASSWATGPSGANVLTF. CDR3 in DNA: TGTGCCAGCAGCTGGGCCACAGGTCCGTCAGGGGCCAACGTCCTGACTTTC.

This clonotype was counted ten times or more. This chain joins TRBV6-5 and TRBJ1-5, with a weak D call TRBD1 (6 bases). Trimming removed 4 bases from V and 3 bases from J, with 13 bases in between. The CDR3 is made up of 15 amino acids. Germline values: CDR1 MNHEY, CDR2 SVGAGI. CDR3 DNA sequence: TGTGCCAGCAGTTTAGATTCAGGGGCCAATCAGCCCCAGCATTTT. Translating gives CASSLDSGANQPQHF.

In this sample, this clonotype turned up a few times. The chain joins TRBV6-4 to TRBJ2-1; TRBD2 agrees at 9 bases. The V gene's germline CDR1 is MRHNA and CDR2 SNTAGT. The CDR3 is 14 residues long. With V trimmed by 4 bases and J by 6 bases, 4 bases remained unmatched. This CDR3 reads CASSVLAGLNEQFF. The CDR3 nucleotides read TGTGCCAGCAGTGTCCTAGCGGGGCTCAATGAGCAGTTCTTC.

This clonotype was recorded many times. The rearrangement joins TRBV6-2 or TRBV6-3 to TRBJ2-7, with a possible D match to TRBD1 (6 bases). Deletions cut 2 bases from V and 3 bases from J, with 17 bases between. Germline CDR1 MNHEY, CDR2 SVGEGT. The CDR3 totals 16 residues. The DNA of the CDR3 is TGTGCCAGCAGTTACGTGGACAGTGACCCCCTCTACGAGCAGTACTTC. Its protein product is CASSYVDSDPLYEQYF.

This clonotype was detected only once. A much larger clonotype is one base distant, so this may be a read error. V gene TRBV6-2 or TRBV6-3 combines with J gene TRBJ2-2; D gene unclear. V lost 10 bases and J lost 4, with 10 bases in between. The CDR3 totals 12 residues. The V gene's germline CDR1 is MNHEY and CDR2 SVGEGT. The CDR3, as DNA: TGTGCCAACAGACAACTCACCGGGGAGCTGTTTTTT. Translated, it gives CANRQLTGELFF.

This clonotype was recorded many times. The chain recombines TRBV4-1 with TRBJ2-3, with D possibly matching TRBD1 (5 bases). Trimming took 4 bases from V and 1 from J, leaving 9 bases between them. In germline, CDR1 is MGHRA, CDR2 YSYEKL. The CDR3 is made up of 14 amino acids. In DNA form, the CDR3 reads TGCGCCAGCAGCCTGGGCAGGGGCACAGATACGCAGTATTTT. This sequence encodes CASSLGRGTDTQYF.

The chain joins TRBV20-1 to TRBJ2-2; 15 positions agree with TRBD2. The ends lost 7 bases at V and 8 bases at J; junction bases unmatched: 11. The CDR3 has 16 amino acids. CDR1 and CDR2 (germline): DFQATT, SNEGSKA (reference sequence). Here the CDR3 DNA reads TGCAGTGGGAGGCCCGGACTAGCGGGAGGGCGAGGGGAGCTGTTTTTT. It yields the protein CSGRPGLAGGRGELFF.

The rearrangement joins TRBV5-4 to TRBJ1-2; D is unresolved. The germline CDR1 and CDR2 sequences are SGHNT and YYREEE (reference sequence). CDR3 length: 13 residues. V was trimmed by 4 bases and J by 6 bases, leaving 13 bases between them. The CDR3, as DNA: TGTGCCAGCAGCCCCCTTGAAGCGGATGGCTACACCTTC. This translates into CASSPLEADGYTF.

This clonotype has more than one count but fewer than ten. The chain employs TRBV27 and TRBJ1-2; 8 nucleotides match TRBD1. After removal of 5 bases from V and 8 bases from J, the junction contained 7 bases not matched to a gene. Germline loops: CDR1 MNHEY, CDR2 SMNVEV (reference sequence). This CDR3 is 13 amino acids long. As DNA, the CDR3 is TGTGCCAGCAGTACAGGGGGATTAGGGGGCTACACCTTC. Translated, it gives CASSTGGLGGYTF.

This clonotype was seen many times. This chain links TRBV5-6 with TRBJ2-1; D is unresolved. Germline CDR1 reads SGHDT; CDR2 reads YYEEEE. The CDR3 length is 17 residues. Trimming removed 0 bases at V and 7 bases at J, with 20 bases between. The CDR3 nucleotides are TGTGCCAGCAGCTTGGCCCCGCTTAGTGGGTTGGGGAATGAGCAGTTCTTC. The encoded protein is CASSLAPLSGLGNEQFF.

This clonotype occurred a few times. V gene TRBV14 combines with J gene TRBJ1-6, with TRBD1 matching over 9 bases. The J segment lost 11 bases and the V segment lost 4 bases, leaving 12 bases of the junction unmatched. CDR1 SGHDN and CDR2 FVKESK come from the germline V gene. The length of the CDR3 is 16 residues. CDR3 DNA sequence: TGTGCCAGCAGCCTTGGACAGGGGTTATTTTATCCACCCCTCCACTTT. Its protein product is CASSLGQGLFYPPLHF.

This clonotype showed up many times. The DNA for the CDR3 is TGTGCCAGCAGCCCCCGACTAGCGGAAAGCACAGATACGCAGTATTTT. It encodes CASSPRLAESTDTQYF. The rearrangement joins TRBV7-9 to TRBJ2-3, with 9 bases identical to TRBD2. This CDR3 is built from 16 residues. V shed 5 bases, J shed 0 bases, and the junction held 6 bases outside the gene matches. Germline V lookup: CDR1 SEHNR, CDR2 FQNEAQ (reference sequence).

The sample holds many counts of this clonotype. The chain employs TRBV7-6 and TRBJ2-6, with 8 nucleotides matching TRBD1. V shed 0 bases, J shed 0 bases, and the junction held 10 bases outside the gene matches. The CDR3 totals 20 residues. Germline CDR1 and CDR2: SGHVS and FNYEAQ. The chain's CDR3 is CASSLAQAGGPLSGANVLTF. Here the CDR3 DNA reads TGTGCCAGCAGCTTAGCGCAGGCAGGGGGCCCCCTCTCTGGGGCCAACGTCCTGACTTTC. Variable domain in full (rest from reference TRBV7-6 and TRBJ2-6): GAGVSQSPRYKVTKRGQDVALRCDPISGHVSLYWYRQALGQGPEFLTYFNYEAQQDKSGLPNDRFSAERPEGSISTLTIQRTEQRDSAMYRCASSLAQAGGPLSGANVLTFGAGSRLTVL.

About this clonotype: A much larger clone differs from this one at a single base, so this may be a read error. The rearrangement joins TRBV27 to TRBJ2-1, with 8 bases lining up with TRBD1. Germline lookup yields CDR1 MNHEY and CDR2 SMNVEV (reference sequence). This CDR3 region has 15 residues. Trimming removed 4 bases from V and 2 bases from J; junction bases left unmatched: 4. The CDR3: CASSSLQGAYNEQFF. As DNA, the CDR3 is TGTGCCAGCAGTTCTCTACAGGGGGCCTACAATGAGCAGTTCTTC.

A remark on this clonotype: Here the CDR3 omits its conserved ending phenylalanine or tryptophan, so a read error is the likely source. V gene TRBV2 combines with J gene TRBJ2-7; unclear D gene. The germline CDR1 and CDR2 sequences are SNHLY and FYNNEI. Trimming removed 5 bases from V and 5 bases from J, with 10 bases in between. The CDR3 has 12 residues. The DNA of the CDR3 is TGTGCCAGCAGTCAAAGCACGGACGAGCAGTACCTC. Translating it yields CASSQSTDEQYL.

At least ten counts were recorded for this clonotype. This chain joins TRBV28 and TRBJ2-7; D might be TRBD1 or TRBD2, each matching 6 bases. This CDR3 is 16 amino acids long. Germline CDR1 and CDR2: MDHEN and SYDVKM. V shed 8 bases and J shed 2 bases, with 22 bases lying between them. CDR3 in DNA: TGTGCCAGCGTCAACGGGGGCCACACACCTGCCTACGAGCAGTACTTC. Protein sequence: CASVNGGHTPAYEQYF.

In this sample, this clonotype turned up a few times. The chain joins TRBV20-1 to TRBJ2-7; D is ambiguous. The length of the CDR3 is 13 residues. Germline loops: CDR1 DFQATT, CDR2 SNEGSKA (reference sequence). V was shortened by 0 bases and J by 0 bases, with 6 bases between the two germline ends. This chain's CDR3 is CSAREVDSYEQYF. DNA of the CDR3: TGCAGTGCTAGAGAGGTTGACTCCTACGAGCAGTACTTC.

The chain combines TRBV28 with TRBJ2-1; 7 positions match TRBD1. The trim removed 8 bases at V and 3 bases at J, leaving 7 bases unmatched. CDR1 and CDR2 from the germline V gene are MDHEN and SYDVKM. This CDR3 is 14 amino acids long. DNA for the CDR3: TGTGCCAGCCGGGACAGCTACCTCTACAATGAGCAGTTCTTC. This codes for CASRDSYLYNEQFF. The full variable domain, completed using reference TRBV28 and TRBJ2-1, is DVKVTQSSRYLVKRTGEKVFLECVQDMDHENMFWYRQDPGLGLRLIYFSYDVKMKEKGDIPEGYSVSREKKERFSLILESASTNQTSMYLCASRDSYLYNEQFFGPGTRLTVL.

This chain joins TRBV10-3 and TRBJ2-7; tentative D call: TRBD1 (6 bases). Germline assignment: CDR1 ENHRY and CDR2 SYGVKD. The CDR3 sequence is 15 residues long. Trimming left V 3 bases short and J 5 bases short, with 17 bases between. CDR3 in DNA: TGTGCCATCAGTGACCCTGCAGGGGTGCTCCACGAGCAGTACTTC. Its translation: CAISDPAGVLHEQYF.

This clonotype has at least ten counts. The CDR3 spells CASSPRGGVTDTQYF. The CDR3 DNA follows: TGTGCCAGCAGCCCCCGGGGAGGGGTGACAGATACGCAGTATTTT. The genes are TRBV9 and TRBJ2-3; 7 positions agree with TRBD2. The CDR3 runs 15 residues. Germline lookup yields CDR1 SGDLS and CDR2 YYNGEE. V lost 4 bases and J lost 3; bases outside the gene matches: 8.

This clonotype was counted many times. The chain is built from TRBV27 and TRBJ2-7, with unresolved D. V gave up 5 bases and J gave up 0 bases, with 8 bases separating them. The CDR3 loop spans 13 amino acids. CDR1 is MNHEY and CDR2 is SMNVEV in the germline V gene (reference sequence). CDR3: CASSDGSSYEQYF. DNA of the CDR3: TGTGCCAGCAGTGACGGAAGCTCCTACGAGCAGTACTTC.

Comment on this clonotype: One end of the junction is discordant with germline, which a read error may explain. The rearrangement links TRBV7-9 to TRBJ2-1, with D perhaps TRBD2 (5 bases). This CDR3 is 17 amino acids long. Germline CDR1 reads SEHNR; CDR2 reads FQNEAQ (reference sequence). The DNA of the CDR3 is TGTGCCAGCAGCTCATTAGGAGGTTCATCCAAATACAATGAGCAGCTCTTC. This gives the protein CASSSLGGSSKYNEQLF.

This clonotype was picked up many times. J is TRBJ2-6 and V is TRBV6-2 or TRBV6-3, with D unclear. The CDR3 contains 14 residues. Trimming cost V 8 bases and J 4 bases, with 12 bases left between them. CDR1 is MNHEY and CDR2 is SVGEGT in the germline V gene. The CDR3 coding sequence is TGTGCCAGCTCAGTGGATTACGGGGCCAACGTCCTGACTTTC. Protein product: CASSVDYGANVLTF.

This clonotype was seen ten or more times. The V and J genes are TRBV7-9 and TRBJ2-5; TRBD2 matches 10 bases. CDR1 is SEHNR, CDR2 FQNEAQ, per germline (reference sequence). After removal of 5 bases from V and 5 bases from J, the junction contained 2 bases not matched to a gene. The CDR3 runs to 13 residues. The CDR3 loop is CASSLGLAETQYF. In DNA form, the CDR3 reads TGTGCCAGCAGCCTGGGACTAGCGGAGACCCAGTACTTC. Full variable domain (missing parts from reference TRBV7-9 and TRBJ2-5): DTGVSQNPRHKITKRGQNVTFRCDPISEHNRLYWYRQTLGQGPEFLTYFQNEAQLEKSRLLSDRFSAERPKGSFSTLEIQRTEQGDSAMYLCASSLGLAETQYFGPGTRLLVL.

This clonotype was counted between two and nine times. This chain joins TRBV10-3 and TRBJ1-5, with D perhaps TRBD1 (5 bases). This CDR3 has 16 amino acids. With 8 bases removed from V and 0 bases from J, the gap between germline ends came to 17 bases. Germline V lookup: CDR1 ENHRY, CDR2 SYGVKD. CDR3 residues: CAIGSPRGDSNQPQHF. The DNA of the CDR3 is TGTGCCATCGGTTCGCCACGAGGGGATAGCAATCAGCCCCAGCATTTT.

This clonotype was observed many times. The V and J genes are TRBV4-1 and TRBJ2-1, with a possible D match to TRBD2 (5 bases). The CDR3 totals 15 residues. In germline, CDR1 is MGHRA, CDR2 YSYEKL. V lost 4 bases, J lost 8 bases, and 18 bases lay in between. The CDR3 DNA reads TGCGCCAGCAGCCGAGTTCGGGGAGAACCCCATGAGCAGTTCTTC. This sequence encodes CASSRVRGEPHEQFF.